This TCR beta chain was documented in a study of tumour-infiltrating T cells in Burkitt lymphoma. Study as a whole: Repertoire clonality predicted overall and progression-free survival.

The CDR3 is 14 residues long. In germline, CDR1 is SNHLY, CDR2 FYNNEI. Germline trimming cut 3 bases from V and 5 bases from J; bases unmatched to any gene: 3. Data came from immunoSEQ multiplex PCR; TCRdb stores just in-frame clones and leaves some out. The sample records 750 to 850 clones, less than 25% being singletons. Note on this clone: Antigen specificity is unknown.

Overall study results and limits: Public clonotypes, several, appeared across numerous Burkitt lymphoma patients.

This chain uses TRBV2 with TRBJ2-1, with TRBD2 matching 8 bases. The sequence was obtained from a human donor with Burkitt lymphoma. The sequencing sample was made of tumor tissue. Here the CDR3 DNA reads TGTGCCAGCAGTGACCAGCGGGGGAACAATGAGCAGTTCTTC. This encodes CASSDQRGNNEQFF.